This is a list of T cell receptor beta chains from one sample in a study of blood T cell repertoires in COVID-19. Measured with immunoSEQ multiplex PCR; TCRdb has only the in-frame clones, and not every one. The sample contains just over 300,000 clones, 80% to 90% of which appear only once. The sequencing input was PBMCs or T cells enriched from blood (not recorded which). Every receptor here comes from a man aged 25-45 years who had recovered from COVID-19. Both conserved end residues are part of each CDR3. Fields, in order: CDR3 length, V gene, clone size, CDR3 protein. The size entry is marked missing in some rows and otherwise reads once, few, many or a size class.

15 | TRBV5-6 | - | CASSLGDRDTDTQYF
13 | TRBV9 | - | CASSPPRGNEQFF
15 | TRBV6-7 | - | CASSYSKIPGSIQYF
12 | TRBV9 | - | CASSYSTDTQYF
15 | TRBV11-3 | few | CASSAGVAYNSPLHF
14 | TRBV13 | - | CASSLGTYNSPLHF
16 | TRBV9 | - | CASSVESAGAYNEQFF
12 | TRBV5-1 | - | CASSPGLGEQFF
17 | TRBV3-1/TRBV3-2 | - | CASSPLFSGTSDVKQFF
14 | TRBV4-3 | - | CASSQLFGGEKLFF
15 | TRBV5-1 | - | CASSPGTGGNQPQHF
20 | TRBV3-1/TRBV3-2 | - | CASSQYPRDGIKVANEKLFF
14 | TRBV4-1 | - | CASSQERGPYEQYF
12 | TRBV9 | - | CASSVQGYEQYF
14 | TRBV5-6 | - | CASRSGWGNSPLHF
11 | TRBV29-1 | - | CSVGTAYEQYF
14 | TRBV6-5 | once | CASSYSPGDTEAFF
13 | TRBV7-3 | - | CASSPGTGLGYTF
15 | TRBV6-1 | - | CASSEGTSGGNEQFF
15 | TRBV9 | - | CASSATGGKGTEAFF
16 | TRBV4-3 | once | CASSQVVGQVNTEAFF
14 | TRBV2 | once | CASSQNRGNYGYTF
13 | TRBV19 | - | CASSPRDRRGYTF
15 | TRBV5-4 | - | CASSLAEEGNTEAFF
15 | TRBV6-5 | - | CASLTGGSGANVLTF
16 | TRBV6-5 | - | CASSFPTIGGEGPAFF
13 | TRBV5-1 | - | CASSLAAKETQYF
14 | TRBV6-5 | - | CASSRTGFFDGYTF
12 | TRBV9 | - | CASSTGNTEAFF
14 | TRBV6-5 | - | CASSSRTVNTEAFF
15 | TRBV30 | - | CAWSPGGLSDTEAFF
13 | TRBV9 | - | CASSVRDRAGYTF
13 | TRBV20-1 | - | CSASETGATEAFF
15 | TRBV7-9 | - | CASSFDREYTDTQYF
12 | TRBV27 | - | CASGTGGYGYTF
15 | TRBV25-1 | - | CASSDPRDIVNEQFF
15 | TRBV19 | - | CASSITGYSNQPQHF
15 | TRBV10-3 | many | CAIRSDRGETGELFF
15 | TRBV29-1 | - | CSVGAGGATNEKLFF
13 | TRBV30 | - | CAWSSTDGGEAFF
17 | TRBV23-1 | - | CASSRLTVDGGSTEAFF
15 | TRBV5-4 | - | CASSSSGALRNEQFF